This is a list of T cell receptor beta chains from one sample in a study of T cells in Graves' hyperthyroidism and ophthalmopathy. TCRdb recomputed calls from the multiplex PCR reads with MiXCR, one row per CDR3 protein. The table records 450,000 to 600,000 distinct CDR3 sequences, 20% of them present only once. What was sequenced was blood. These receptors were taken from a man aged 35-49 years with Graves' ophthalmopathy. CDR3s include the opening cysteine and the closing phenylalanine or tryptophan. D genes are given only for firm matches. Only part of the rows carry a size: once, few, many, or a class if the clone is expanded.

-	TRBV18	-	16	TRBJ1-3	CASSPLNRVSGNTIYF	TGTGCCAGCTCACCATTGAACAGGGTCTCTGGAAACACCATATATTTT
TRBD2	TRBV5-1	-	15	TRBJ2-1	CASRPTSGGQNEQFF	TGCGCCAGCAGACCAACTAGCGGAGGACAGAATGAGCAGTTCTTC
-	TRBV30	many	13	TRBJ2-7	CAWSVGTAYEQYF	TGTGCCTGGAGTGTAGGGACCGCCTACGAGCAGTACTTC
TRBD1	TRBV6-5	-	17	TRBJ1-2	CASSYSTGGITNYGYTF	TGTGCCAGCAGTTACAGTACAGGGGGTATTACTAACTATGGCTACACCTTC
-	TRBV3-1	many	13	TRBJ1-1	CASSPRESAEAFF	TGTGCCAGCAGCCCCCGCGAATCGGCTGAAGCTTTCTTT
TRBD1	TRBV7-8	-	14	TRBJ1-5	CASSLGTAVGPQHF	TGTGCCAGCAGCTTGGGGACAGCGGTGGGGCCCCAGCATTTT
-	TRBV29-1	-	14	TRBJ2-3	CSGQGSFGTDTQYF	TGCAGCGGGCAGGGAAGTTTTGGCACAGATACGCAGTATTTT
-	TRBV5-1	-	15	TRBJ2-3	CASSEGAQRTDTQYF	TGCGCCAGCAGCGAAGGTGCACAACGCACAGATACGCAGTATTTT
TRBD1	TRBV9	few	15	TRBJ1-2	CASSVAGTGSYGYTF	TGTGCCAGCAGCGTCGCCGGGACAGGTTCCTATGGCTACACCTTC
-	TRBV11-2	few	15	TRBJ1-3	CASSSRERTGNTIYF	TGTGCCAGCAGCTCCAGGGAGAGAACTGGAAACACCATATATTTT
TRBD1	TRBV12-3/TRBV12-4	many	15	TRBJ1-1	CASRDLQGANTEAFF	TGTGCCAGCAGGGACCTACAGGGGGCTAACACTGAAGCTTTCTTT
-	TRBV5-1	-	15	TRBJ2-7	CASSLSGLSSYEQYF	TGCGCCAGCAGCTTGTCGGGGCTAAGCTCCTACGAGCAGTACTTC
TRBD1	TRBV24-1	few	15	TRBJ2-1	CATSVDRGRGNEQFF	TGTGCCACCAGTGTGGACAGGGGGCGAGGCAATGAGCAGTTCTTC
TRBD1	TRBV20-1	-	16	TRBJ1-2	CSARPGQGGINYGYTF	TGCAGTGCTCGTCCGGGACAGGGAGGAATCAACTATGGCTACACCTTC
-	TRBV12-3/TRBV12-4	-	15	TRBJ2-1	CASSFKVPGGNEQFF	TGTGCCAGCAGTTTCAAAGTTCCGGGCGGTAATGAGCAGTTCTTC
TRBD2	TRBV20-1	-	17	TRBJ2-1	CSASKGLAGGPGNEQFF	TGCAGTGCTAGTAAAGGACTAGCGGGAGGGCCAGGCAATGAGCAGTTCTTC
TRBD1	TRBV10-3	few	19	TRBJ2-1	CAISPRSPNRGDANNEQFF	TGTGCCATCAGTCCACGTTCCCCTAACAGGGGCGATGCCAACAATGAGCAGTTCTTC
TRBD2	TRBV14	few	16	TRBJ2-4	CASSPRGVLAKNIQYF	TGTGCCAGCAGCCCCCGGGGGGTCTTAGCCAAAAACATTCAGTACTTC
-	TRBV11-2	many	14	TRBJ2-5	CASSPALTGETQYF	TGTGCCAGCAGCCCCGCCCTCACAGGGGAGACCCAGTACTTC
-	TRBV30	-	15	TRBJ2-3	CAWTLTGSVTDTQYF	TGTGCCTGGACCCTTACTGGTAGCGTCACAGATACGCAGTATTTT
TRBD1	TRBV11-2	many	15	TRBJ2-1	CASSLGTGAYNEQFF	TGTGCCAGCAGCTTAGGGACAGGCGCCTACAATGAGCAGTTCTTC
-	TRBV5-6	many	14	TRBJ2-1	CASSFGKGLPEQFF	TGTGCCAGCAGCTTTGGCAAGGGCCTCCCGGAGCAGTTCTTC
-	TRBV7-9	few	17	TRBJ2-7	CASSFAGGQVRTYEQYF	TGTGCCAGCAGCTTTGCCGGGGGCCAGGTTAGGACCTACGAGCAGTACTTC
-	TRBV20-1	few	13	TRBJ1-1	CSAPYNKNTEAFF	TGCAGTGCCCCCTATAACAAGAACACTGAAGCTTTCTTT
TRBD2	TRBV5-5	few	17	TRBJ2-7	CASSLDGLAGTRREQYF	TGTGCCAGCAGCTTGGATGGACTAGCGGGAACCAGACGAGAGCAGTACTTC
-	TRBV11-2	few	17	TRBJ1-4	CASSPPRAQGGREKLFF	TGTGCCAGCAGCCCCCCACGCGCACAGGGCGGTCGGGAAAAACTGTTTTTT
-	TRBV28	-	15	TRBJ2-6	CATLTSLSGANVLAF	TGTGCCACTTTAACCAGCCTCTCTGGGGCCAACGTCCTGGCTTTC
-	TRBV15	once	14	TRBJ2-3	CATSRDIGVGTQYF	TGTGCCACCAGCAGAGATATAGGGGTCGGTACGCAGTATTTT
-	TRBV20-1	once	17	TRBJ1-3	CSARTRGRDVLINTIYF	TGCAGTGCTAGAACAAGGGGCAGGGATGTTCTGATTAACACCATATATTTT
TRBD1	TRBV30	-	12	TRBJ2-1	CAWGTGDGEQFF	TGTGCCTGGGGGACAGGGGACGGTGAGCAGTTCTTC
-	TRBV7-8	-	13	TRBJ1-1	CATKGVSNTEAFF	TGTGCCACAAAGGGGGTCAGTAACACTGAAGCTTTCTTT
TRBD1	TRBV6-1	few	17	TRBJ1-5	CASSEAHRGLINQPQHF	TGTGCCAGCAGTGAAGCGCACAGGGGCCTCATCAATCAGCCCCAGCATTTT
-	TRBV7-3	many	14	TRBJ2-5	CASSLTPGEETQYF	TGTGCCAGCAGCTTAACTCCGGGAGAAGAGACCCAGTACTTC
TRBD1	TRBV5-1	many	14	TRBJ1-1	CASRDRPMNTEAFF	TGCGCCAGCCGGGACAGACCTATGAACACTGAAGCTTTCTTT
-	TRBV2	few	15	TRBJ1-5	CASSAGSTGNQPQHF	TGTGCCAGCAGTGCCGGGAGTACTGGCAATCAGCCCCAGCATTTT
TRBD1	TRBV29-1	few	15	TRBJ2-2	CSVVAGTGNTGELFF	TGCAGCGTCGTAGCCGGGACAGGGAACACCGGGGAGCTGTTTTTT
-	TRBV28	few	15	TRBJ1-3	CASSLSGTTGNTIYF	TGTGCCAGCAGTTTATCAGGGACCACTGGAAACACCATATATTTT
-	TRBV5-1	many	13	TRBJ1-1	CASSQGRRSEAFF	TGCGCCAGCAGCCAAGGGAGGCGATCTGAAGCTTTCTTT
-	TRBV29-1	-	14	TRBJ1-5	CSAGDFNSNQPQHF	TGCAGCGCAGGGGACTTTAATAGCAATCAGCCCCAGCATTTT
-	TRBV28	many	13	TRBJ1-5	CASSLGGSKAQHF	TGTGCCAGCAGTTTAGGAGGGTCTAAGGCCCAGCATTTT
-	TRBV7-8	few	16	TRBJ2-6	CASSSPAGQRANVLTF	TGTGCCAGCAGCTCCCCCGCAGGCCAGAGGGCCAACGTCCTGACTTTC
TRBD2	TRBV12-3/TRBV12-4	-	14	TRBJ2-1	CASSFSSGSNEQFF	TGTGCCAGCAGTTTTTCTAGCGGGAGCAATGAGCAGTTCTTC
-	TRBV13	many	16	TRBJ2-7	CASSLAPRGSSYEQYF	TGTGCCAGCAGCTTAGCCCCGCGGGGTTCTTCCTACGAGCAGTACTTC
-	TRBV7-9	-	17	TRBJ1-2	CASSLGPAGLPNYGYTF	TGTGCCAGCAGCTTAGGCCCGGCAGGTCTACCCAACTATGGCTACACCTTC
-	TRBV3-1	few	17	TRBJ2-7	CASSQDRPRKGGYEQYF	TGTGCCAGCAGCCAAGATCGCCCCCGTAAAGGGGGCTACGAGCAGTACTTC
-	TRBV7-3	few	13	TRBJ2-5	CASSPPPAETQYF	TGTGCCAGCAGCCCCCCCCCCGCGGAGACCCAGTACTTC
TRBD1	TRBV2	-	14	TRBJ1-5	CASRVDRALQPQHF	TGTGCCAGCAGGGTCGACAGGGCTCTTCAGCCCCAGCATTTT
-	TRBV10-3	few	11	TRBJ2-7	CAIRRLTEQYF	TGTGCCATCAGGCGTTTGACCGAGCAGTACTTC
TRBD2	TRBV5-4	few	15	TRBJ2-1	CASSETSGSYNEQFF	TGTGCCAGCAGCGAGACTAGCGGATCCTACAATGAGCAGTTCTTC
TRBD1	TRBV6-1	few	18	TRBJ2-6	CASSERRQGASGANVLTF	TGTGCCAGCAGTGAACGCAGACAGGGGGCGAGTGGGGCCAACGTCCTGACTTTC
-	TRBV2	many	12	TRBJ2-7	CASSVVVYEQYF	TGTGCCAGCAGCGTGGTGGTTTACGAGCAGTACTTC
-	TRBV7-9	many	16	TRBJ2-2	CASSLLAGGGTGELFF	TGTGCCAGCAGCTTATTGGCTGGGGGAGGTACCGGGGAGCTGTTTTTT
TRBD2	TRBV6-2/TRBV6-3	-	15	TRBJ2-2	CASSHGLGPTGELFF	TGTGCCAGCAGTCACGGACTAGGCCCCACCGGGGAGCTGTTTTTT